This T cell receptor beta chain was recovered during a study of blood T cell repertoires in COVID-19. On the study more broadly: Both acute and convalescent COVID-19 samples were obtained from the United States, Italy and Spain. Sources were T cells, B-cell-depleted T cells, or PBMCs; the material itself was cDNA or gDNA.

As handled by the study authors: Using reference gene primer amplification, nucleated cell counts were estimated. Repertoires were generated with immunoSEQ multiplex PCR, while TCRdb's copy carries only in-frame clones and drops some. The V and J calls and the clone size are those of that table, but D and trimming were determined from the DNA. The sample lists some 350,000 clones, 80% to 90% occurring once. V gave up 0 bases and J gave up 0 bases; unmatched junction bases: 9. Germline CDR1 reads SGDLS; CDR2 reads YYNGEE. The CDR3 is 18 residues long. The receptor was derived from a man aged 25-40 years with active or convalescent COVID-19. The chain links TRBV9 to TRBJ1-3, with TRBD1 matching 7 bases. The sample was peripheral blood. DNA of the CDR3: TGTGCCAGCAGCGTAGGAGGAGGGGGACAGCCCTCTGGAAACACCATATATTTT. This gives the protein CASSVGGGGQPSGNTIYF.